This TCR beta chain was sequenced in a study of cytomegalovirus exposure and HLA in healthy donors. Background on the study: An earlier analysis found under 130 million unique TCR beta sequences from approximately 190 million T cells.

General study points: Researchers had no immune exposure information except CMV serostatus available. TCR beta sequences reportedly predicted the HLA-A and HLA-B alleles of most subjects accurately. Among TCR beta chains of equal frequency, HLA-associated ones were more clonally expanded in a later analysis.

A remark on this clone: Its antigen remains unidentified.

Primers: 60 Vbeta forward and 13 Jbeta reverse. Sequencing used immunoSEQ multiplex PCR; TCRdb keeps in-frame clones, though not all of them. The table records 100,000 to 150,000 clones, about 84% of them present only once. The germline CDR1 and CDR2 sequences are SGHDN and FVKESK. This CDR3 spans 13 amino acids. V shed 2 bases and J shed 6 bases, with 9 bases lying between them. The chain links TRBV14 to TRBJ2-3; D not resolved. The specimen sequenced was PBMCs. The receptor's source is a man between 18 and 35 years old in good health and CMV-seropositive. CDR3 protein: CASSQFLADTQYF. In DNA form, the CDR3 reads TGTGCCAGCAGCCAATTCCTCGCGGATACGCAGTATTTT.